This T cell receptor beta chain was identified during a study of blood T cell repertoires in COVID-19. TCRdb's copy holds only in-frame clones and misses some; the assay was immunoSEQ multiplex PCR. The table has roughly 250,000 clones, around nine tenths seen once. V lost 6 bases, J lost 4 bases, and 16 bases lay in between. The CDR3 is 14 amino acids. Germline V gives CDR1 MNHEY, CDR2 SVGAGI. The origin of this receptor is a man aged 25-40 years with acute or convalescent COVID-19. The sequenced sample was peripheral blood. The V gene is TRBV6-5, the J gene TRBJ2-7; tentative D call: TRBD2 (6 bases). Here the CDR3 reads CASRPGTAVYEQYF. As DNA, the CDR3 is TGTGCCAGCAGACCGGGGACTGCTGTTTACGAGCAGTACTTC.